One sample yielded the 2 T cell receptor beta chains listed below, sequenced in a study of blood T cell repertoires in COVID-19. The table came from immunoSEQ multiplex PCR; TCRdb's copy has only in-frame clones and leaves some out. The sample has roughly 230,000 clones, over 85% seen once. Sequenced input: PBMCs or T cells enriched from blood (not recorded which). These TCRs come from a woman younger than 45 with acute COVID-19.

This chain connects TRBV5-8 to TRBJ2-7, with D possibly TRBD2 on 5 matching bases. The CDR3 length is 13 residues. The ends were cut back, 2 bases at V and 5 bases at J, with 11 bases in the middle. Germline loops: CDR1 SGHTS, CDR2 YDEGEE. In nucleotides, the CDR3 is TGTGCCAGCAGCTTATCCGCGAGGGACGAGCAGTACTTC. This gives the protein CASSLSARDEQYF.

This sequence joins TRBV2 and TRBJ2-3, with 8 bases identical to TRBD1. Trimming removed 4 bases from V and 1 base from J; junction bases left unmatched: 1. Germline lookup yields CDR1 SNHLY and CDR2 FYNNEI. This CDR3 has 14 amino acids. CDR3 DNA: TGTGCCAGCAGTGGGGACAGGCGCACAGATACGCAGTATTTT. Protein product: CASSGDRRTDTQYF. The variable domain in full, completed from reference TRBV2 and TRBJ2-3, reads EPEVTQTPSHQVTQMGQEVILRCVPISNHLYFYWYRQILGQKVEFLVSFYNNEISEKSEIFDDQFSVERPDGSNFTLKIRSTKLEDSAMYFCASSGDRRTDTQYFGPGTRLTVL.